These 5 T cell receptor beta chains originate from one sample sequenced in a study of cytomegalovirus exposure and HLA in healthy donors (dated by TCRdb to the late 2010s). Library method: the immunoSEQ multiplex PCR assay. The multiplex PCR relied on a mix of 60 forward primers for TCR Vbeta segments and 13 reverse primers for TCR Jbeta segments. Drawn from immuneACCESS, this table holds only the in-frame rearrangements with V and J called that TCRdb kept. Clones are partly lost; checked studies trace under half to an unresolved V gene and leave the rest unexplained. Across this sample there are tens of thousands of clones, with around three fifths seen only once. The ten largest clonotypes hold 5.5% to 6% of the sample. The sample comprised PBMCs. All receptors come from a boy aged 5-17 years in good health and CMV-seropositive.

The chain is built from TRBV27 and TRBJ1-2; D is unclear. V lost 0 bases to trimming and J lost 7 bases, with 12 bases between them. Germline values: CDR1 MNHEY, CDR2 SMNVEV (reference sequence). The CDR3 contains 14 residues. The CDR3 reads CASSLSEAHPGYTF. In nucleotides, the CDR3 is TGTGCCAGCAGTTTATCGGAGGCCCATCCTGGCTACACCTTC.

This sequence joins TRBV7-2 and TRBJ1-1; possibly TRBD1 for D (6 bases). The CDR3 is made up of 13 amino acids. V lost 7 bases and J lost 10, with 19 bases in between. Germline lookup yields CDR1 SGHTA and CDR2 FQGNSA. The CDR3 DNA sequence: TGTGCCAGCATCGCTGGCAGGGGTCTTCCAGCTTTCTTT. Translation gives CASIAGRGLPAFF.

In this sample, this clone turned up a few times. The J gene is TRBJ2-6, the V gene TRBV19, with TRBD1 matching 8 bases. V gave up 4 bases and J gave up 4 bases; unmatched junction bases: 3. Germline assignment: CDR1 LNHDA and CDR2 SQIVND (reference sequence). The CDR3 spans 15 residues. The CDR3 is CASSRTGSGANVLTF. For the CDR3, the DNA is TGTGCCAGTAGTAGGACAGGGAGCGGGGCCAACGTCCTGACTTTC.

The chain uses TRBV2 and TRBJ1-5; no definite D call. This CDR3 contains 13 residues. Germline-derived CDR1 and CDR2 are SNHLY and FYNNEI. The V and J ends lost 2 bases and 7 bases respectively, with 9 bases between them. CDR3 sequence: CASSENPGQPQHF. CDR3 DNA: TGTGCCAGCAGTGAAAATCCGGGACAGCCCCAGCATTTT.

V is TRBV7-2 and J is TRBJ1-1; possibly TRBD1 for D (6 bases). The ends were cut back, 5 bases at V and 10 bases at J, with 26 bases in the middle. This CDR3 spans 16 amino acids. CDR1 SGHTA and CDR2 FQGNSA come from the germline V gene. The CDR3 reads CASSPGTQVRGWGAFF. The CDR3 nucleotides are TGTGCCAGCAGCCCGGGGACCCAGGTCAGGGGCTGGGGAGCTTTCTTT.